Below are 30 T cell receptor beta chains sequenced from a single sample in a study of blood T cell repertoires in COVID-19. Profiling relied on immunoSEQ multiplex PCR, and the TCRdb table lists in-frame clones only, not all of them. The sample gives 200,000 to 250,000 clones, 80% of which show up once; around 5.8% is in the top ten. Specimen: peripheral blood. These receptors all stem from a woman aged 65 to 85 with acute or convalescent COVID-19.

This clone has a single count. This chain connects TRBV18 to TRBJ2-7, with D uncertain. The V end was cut by 0 bases, the J end by 0 bases, with 3 bases between. Germline CDR1 KGHSH, CDR2 LQKENI. There are 13 residues in the CDR3. The CDR3 sequence: CASSPPYSYEQYF. The CDR3 DNA reads as TGTGCCAGCTCACCACCCTACTCCTACGAGCAGTACTTC.

This clone was seen more than once but under ten times. The chain links TRBV19 to TRBJ2-1; 9 bases align to TRBD2. Per the germline V gene, CDR1 is LNHDA and CDR2 is SQIVND (reference sequence). Losses at the gene ends were 2 bases for V and 10 bases for J; bases not matched to a gene: 3. The CDR3 runs 13 residues. The CDR3 region is CASSIQTSGEQFF. CDR3 sequence (DNA): TGTGCCAGTAGTATACAAACTAGCGGGGAGCAGTTCTTC.

The genes are TRBV28 and TRBJ1-2, with D possibly being TRBD1 (5 bases). CDR1 MDHEN and CDR2 SYDVKM come from the germline V gene. V lost 8 bases and J lost 4, with 23 bases in between. The CDR3 sequence is 16 residues long. The CDR3 sequence is CASSRVGQGGAYGYTF. The CDR3 DNA reads TGTGCCAGCTCCAGGGTGGGGCAGGGCGGTGCCTATGGCTACACCTTC.

The CDR3 loop reads CSVDAGDSYTF. The CDR3, as DNA: TGCAGCGTTGACGCCGGGGATAGCTACACCTTC. The chain carries TRBV29-1 and TRBJ1-2; no clear D. This CDR3 region has 11 residues. Trimming shortened V by 3 bases and J by 9 bases, and 11 bases separated the two germline ends. CDR1 and CDR2 (germline): SQVTM, ANQGSEA.

The sample holds many counts of this clone. V usage is TRBV6-1 and J usage is TRBJ2-7; 7 bases are a match to TRBD1. Trimming cost V 3 bases and J 3 bases; bases outside gene matches: 8. The CDR3 has 15 amino acids. Germline V gene sequence: CDR1 MNHNS, CDR2 SASEGT. CDR3 in amino acids: CASSDLTGLFYEQYF. CDR3 in DNA: TGTGCCAGCAGTGACCTGACAGGGCTATTCTACGAGCAGTACTTC.

The chain joins TRBV18 to TRBJ1-3; TRBD1 might be the D (5 bases). The germline gives CDR1 KGHSH, CDR2 LQKENI. Trimming took off 3 bases at V and 1 base at J, with 7 bases between the two ends. The CDR3 covers 14 residues. This CDR3 is CASSPDSSGNTIYF. In DNA form, the CDR3 reads TGTGCCAGCTCACCTGACAGTTCTGGAAACACCATATATTTT.

The chain is built from TRBV10-3 and TRBJ2-1; D is perhaps TRBD2 (5 bases). Germline CDR1 reads ENHRY; CDR2 reads SYGVKD. The CDR3 contains 14 residues. V dropped 6 bases and J dropped 8 bases, with 17 bases sitting between them. Here the CDR3 reads CAIRPLLSGDEQFF. The CDR3 DNA follows: TGTGCCATCAGACCCCTACTGAGCGGCGATGAGCAGTTCTTC.

The V gene is TRBV19, the J gene TRBJ2-1, with 8 bases aligning to TRBD2. CDR3 size: 15 residues. Germline values: CDR1 LNHDA, CDR2 SQIVND (reference sequence). Trimming at V came to 3 bases and at J to 7 bases, leaving 8 bases not matched to a gene. The CDR3 DNA sequence: TGTGCCAGTAGTATCGGGGGGGAGGCCGGGAATGAGCAGTTCTTC. Protein: CASSIGGEAGNEQFF.

The sample holds a few counts of this clone. V and J are TRBV20-1 and TRBJ1-2; the D is unclear. CDR3 length: 12 amino acids. The V and J ends lost 3 bases and 8 bases respectively, with 13 bases between them. Germline V gene sequence: CDR1 DFQATT, CDR2 SNEGSKA (reference sequence). CDR3 loop: CSASSPPGGYTF. CDR3 bases: TGCAGTGCTAGTTCACCGCCCGGGGGCTACACCTTC.

This clone has a single count. The chain carries TRBV6-5 and TRBJ2-7, with a possible D match to TRBD1 (5 bases). Per the germline V gene, CDR1 is MNHEY and CDR2 is SVGAGI. The CDR3 loop spans 13 amino acids. Trimming removed 6 bases at V and 4 bases at J, with 13 bases between. CDR3 sequence: CASRPQNRYEQYF. CDR3 bases: TGTGCCAGCAGGCCTCAAAACAGGTACGAGCAGTACTTC.

The gene calls are TRBV10-3 and TRBJ2-2; D is possibly TRBD2 (6 bases). This CDR3 region has 13 residues. Germline CDR1 reads ENHRY; CDR2 reads SYGVKD. The V and J ends lost 5 bases and 7 bases respectively, with 11 bases between them. As DNA, the CDR3 is TGTGCCATCAGTACGGGACTTATCGGGGAGCTGTTTTTT. This translates into CAISTGLIGELFF.

This clone was seen ten or more times. The J gene is TRBJ2-7, the V gene TRBV5-1; 7 bases align to TRBD2. J was trimmed by 11 bases and V by 4 bases; bases with no gene match: 9. Germline V gene sequence: CDR1 SGHRS, CDR2 YFSETQ. CDR3 length: 12 amino acids. The CDR3 region has the DNA TGCGCCAGCAGCCGAAGTCCCGGGAGGAAGTACTTC. It is translated as CASSRSPGRKYF.

Points on this clone: This sample also contains other DNA sequences that code for the same CDR3. This sequence joins TRBV28 and TRBJ2-7, with 7 bases identical to TRBD1. J lost 0 bases, V lost 6 bases, and 11 bases had no gene match. The CDR3 covers 16 residues. CDR1 and CDR2 (germline): MDHEN, SYDVKM. The CDR3 coding sequence is TGTGCCAGCAGATTCCCGACAGGGTTCACCTCCTACGAGCAGTACTTC. It encodes CASRFPTGFTSYEQYF.

A single count supports this clone. This chain links TRBV6-6 with TRBJ2-3; D gene unclear. Germline V gene data show CDR1 as MNHNY and CDR2 as SVGAGI (reference sequence). The ends were cut back, 4 bases at V and 5 bases at J, with 4 bases in the middle. The CDR3 contains 11 residues. The chain's CDR3 is CASSSGDTQYF. The CDR3 DNA follows: TGTGCCAGCAGTTCGGGAGATACGCAGTATTTT.

The chain is built from TRBV29-1 and TRBJ2-5; 7 nucleotides match TRBD1. Trimming at V came to 7 bases and at J to 6 bases, leaving 5 bases not matched to a gene. The CDR3 covers 11 residues. Germline V gene sequence: CDR1 SQVTM, CDR2 ANQGSEA. CDR3 in amino acids: CSGGQSKTQYF. CDR3 sequence (DNA): TGCAGCGGGGGACAGTCGAAGACCCAGTACTTC.

The chain couples TRBV2 to TRBJ1-4, with 7 bases fitting TRBD1. Germline lookup yields CDR1 SNHLY and CDR2 FYNNEI. V was clipped by 7 bases and J by 6 bases; unmatched bases: 8. The CDR3 totals 14 residues. CDR3 in amino acids: CASNLQGGDEKLFF. The CDR3 bases are TGTGCCAGCAACCTCCAGGGGGGCGATGAAAAACTGTTTTTT.

CDR3 bases: TGTGCCAGCGCAGGCATATCCTACGAGCAGTACTTC. Translating gives CASAGISYEQYF. The rearrangement uses TRBV11-1 and TRBJ2-7; D gene ambiguous. The length of the CDR3 is 12 residues. Germline V gene sequence: CDR1 SGHAT, CDR2 FQDESV (reference sequence). Trimming took 8 bases from V and 1 from J, leaving 9 bases between them. Supplemented by reference TRBV11-1 and TRBJ2-7, the full variable domain reads EAEVAQSPRYKITEKSQAVAFWCDPISGHATLYWYRQILGQGPELLVQFQDESVVDDSQLPKDRFSAERLKGVDSTLKIQPAELGDSAMYLCASAGISYEQYFGPGTRLTVT.

This sequence joins TRBV30 and TRBJ1-5, with a weak D call TRBD1 (6 bases). Germline-derived CDR1 and CDR2 are GTSNPN and SVGIG (reference sequence). This CDR3 comprises 15 residues. V lost 3 bases and J lost 1, with 13 bases in between. The CDR3 DNA reads as TGTGCCTGGAGCGTCACAGGGATGAGCAATCAGCCCCAGCATTTT. This codes for CAWSVTGMSNQPQHF.

The J gene is TRBJ2-6, the V gene TRBV10-3; weak D call: TRBD2 (5 bases). This CDR3 has 16 residues. Trimming shortened V by 2 bases and J by 3 bases, and 11 bases separated the two germline ends. Per germline, CDR1 ENHRY and CDR2 SYGVKD. The CDR3 sequence is CAISEEGASGANVLTF. The CDR3 DNA follows: TGTGCCATCAGTGAGGAGGGCGCAAGTGGGGCCAACGTCCTGACTTTC.

The chain carries TRBV7-9 and TRBJ2-4, with 7 bases matching TRBD1. The CDR3 extends over 16 amino acids. Germline assignment: CDR1 SEHNR and CDR2 FQNEAQ (reference sequence). J lost 1 base, V lost 5 bases, and 8 bases had no gene match. CDR3 in amino acids: CASSPWGQFAKNIQYF. Here the CDR3 DNA reads TGTGCCAGCAGCCCCTGGGGACAGTTCGCCAAAAACATTCAGTACTTC. Supplemented by reference TRBV7-9 and TRBJ2-4, the full variable domain reads DTGVSQNPRHKITKRGQNVTFRCDPISEHNRLYWYRQTLGQGPEFLTYFQNEAQLEKSRLLSDRFSAERPKGSFSTLEIQRTEQGDSAMYLCASSPWGQFAKNIQYFGAGTRLSVL.

CDR3 nucleotides: TGTGCCAGCAGCCCCTGGGACGGAGGAGGGAACATTCAGTACTTC. Amino acid sequence: CASSPWDGGGNIQYF. The J gene is TRBJ2-4, the V gene TRBV7-9; D is perhaps TRBD2 (6 bases). Germline CDR1 reads SEHNR; CDR2 reads FQNEAQ (reference sequence). The CDR3 has 15 amino acids. V was cut by 5 bases and J by 7 bases, with 18 bases left in between.

Only one count was recorded for this clone. The chain uses TRBV5-1 and TRBJ2-3, with D unresolved. The ends were cut back, 4 bases at V and 0 bases at J, with 9 bases in the middle. This CDR3 contains 14 residues. The germline CDR1 and CDR2 sequences are SGHRS and YFSETQ. CDR3 protein: CASSQETSTDTQYF. CDR3 DNA sequence: TGCGCCAGCAGCCAGGAAACTAGCACAGATACGCAGTATTTT.

The chain couples TRBV5-1 to TRBJ2-1; 8 bases are shared with TRBD2. V dropped 4 bases and J dropped 6; count of bases not matched to a gene: 6. Germline V gives CDR1 SGHRS, CDR2 YFSETQ. The CDR3 extends over 14 amino acids. Here the CDR3 DNA reads TGCGCCAGCAGCCCCTCGGCGGGAGGCAATGAGCAGTTCTTC. Its protein is CASSPSAGGNEQFF.

This chain uses TRBV28 with TRBJ2-2; the match to TRBD2 covers 7 bases. After removal of 6 bases from V and 1 base from J, the junction contained 5 bases not matched to a gene. The CDR3 sequence is 15 residues long. Germline CDR1 is MDHEN and CDR2 is SYDVKM. CDR3 sequence: CASRLSSGNTGELFF. As DNA, the CDR3 is TGTGCCAGCAGACTTTCTAGCGGGAACACCGGGGAGCTGTTTTTT.

This clone was seen only a few times. CDR3 sequence reads: CASSDSMASGSLFDSDTQYF. In DNA, the CDR3 is TGTGCCAGCAGTGACTCTATGGCTAGCGGGAGTTTATTCGATTCAGATACGCAGTATTTT. The chain links TRBV2 to TRBJ2-3; 10 bases agree with TRBD2. The CDR3 spans 20 residues. J lost 4 bases, V lost 3 bases, and 19 bases had no gene match. Per germline, CDR1 SNHLY and CDR2 FYNNEI.

The chain is built from TRBV11-2 and TRBJ1-1; 7 nucleotides line up with TRBD1. Germline trimming cut 5 bases from V and 4 bases from J; bases unmatched to any gene: 10. The germline gives CDR1 SGHAT, CDR2 FQNNGV. The CDR3 is 15 residues long. Written as DNA, the CDR3 is TGTGCCAGCAGCACAGGTACAGGGGTGACCACTGAAGCTTTCTTT. This translates into CASSTGTGVTTEAFF.

The gene calls are TRBV28 and TRBJ2-5, with 16 bases fitting TRBD2. The CDR3 is 18 residues long. CDR1 and CDR2 (germline): MDHEN, SYDVKM. J gave up 4 bases and V 4 bases, and 9 bases lay outside the gene matches. Here the CDR3 reads CASSSTGTSGRATETQYF. The CDR3 DNA sequence: TGTGCCAGCAGTTCGACCGGGACTAGCGGGAGGGCCACAGAGACCCAGTACTTC. The complete variable domain, with remaining parts taken from reference TRBV28 and TRBJ2-5, reads DVKVTQSSRYLVKRTGEKVFLECVQDMDHENMFWYRQDPGLGLRLIYFSYDVKMKEKGDIPEGYSVSREKKERFSLILESASTNQTSMYLCASSSTGTSGRATETQYFGPGTRLLVL.

The rearrangement links TRBV18 to TRBJ1-5; 8 nucleotides line up with TRBD1. This CDR3 region has 15 residues. Trimming took 3 bases from V and 7 from J; bases not matched to a gene: 8. The germline gives CDR1 KGHSH, CDR2 LQKENI. Written as DNA, the CDR3 is TGTGCCAGCTCACCTTGGGGACAGGAAACCCAGCCCCAGCATTTT. This codes for CASSPWGQETQPQHF. Supplemented by reference TRBV18 and TRBJ1-5, the full variable domain reads NAGVMQNPRHLVRRRGQEARLRCSPMKGHSHVYWYRQLPEEGLKFMVYLQKENIIDESGMPKERFSAEFPKEGPSILRIQQVVRGDSAAYFCASSPWGQETQPQHFGDGTRLSIL.

The chain employs TRBV9 and TRBJ2-2, with 9 bases that match TRBD2. The germline V gene has CDR1 SGDLS and CDR2 YYNGEE. The CDR3 sequence is 16 residues long. The trim removed 0 bases at V and 8 bases at J, leaving 8 bases unmatched. Here the CDR3 DNA reads TGTGCCAGCAGCGTAGGGGTTAGCGGGAGTTTGGGGGAGCTGTTTTTT. It encodes CASSVGVSGSLGELFF.

This rearrangement joins TRBV28 to TRBJ2-1; 15 bases line up with TRBD2. CDR3 length: 19 amino acids. Germline V lookup: CDR1 MDHEN, CDR2 SYDVKM. J gave up 2 bases and V 8 bases, and 13 bases lay outside the gene matches. The CDR3 DNA is TGTGCCAGCGGTTCCCCAGGGAGGACTAGCGGGAGGGCCTACAATGAGCAGTTCTTC. This sequence encodes CASGSPGRTSGRAYNEQFF.